The clone carrying this T cell receptor beta chain appeared a single time. The antigen is unknown. This entry is derived from a study of glioma-infiltrating T cells after dendritic cell vaccination. Study observations and caveats: Longer survival after dendritic cell vaccination followed higher pretreatment TIL content.

Generated by immunoSEQ multiplex PCR, the TCRdb table keeps only in-frame clones and is missing some. The table includes under 100,000 clones, about 84% detected once. CDR1 and CDR2 (germline): KGHSH, LQKENI. V was pared by 5 bases and J by 10 bases, with 12 bases between. CDR3 length equals 11 residues. The source of this sequence is a human donor with glioblastoma. The V and J genes are TRBV18 and TRBJ2-7; unclear D gene. The specimen was blood, collected before dendritic cell vaccination. CDR3 in amino acids: CASSISVDQYF. In DNA, the CDR3 is TGTGCCAGCTCAATTAGTGTCGATCAGTACTTC. Together with reference TRBV18 and TRBJ2-7, the CDR3 gives the full variable domain: NAGVMQNPRHLVRRRGQEARLRCSPMKGHSHVYWYRQLPEEGLKFMVYLQKENIIDESGMPKERFSAEFPKEGPSILRIQQVVRGDSAAYFCASSISVDQYFGPGTRLTVT.